The 16 T cell receptor beta chains reported below all come from one sample, sequenced in a study of identical twins. MiXCR, run by TCRdb on the 5' RACE reads, gives a single entry per CDR3 protein. The table lists hundreds of thousands of distinct CDR3 sequences, roughly an eighth of them singletons. A further study also used this sample, focusing on yellow fever vaccine responses in identical twins.

The sequencing sample was made of PBMCs. Every receptor here comes from a woman under 30 in good health.

This clonotype came up many times. V usage is TRBV25-1 and J usage is TRBJ1-1; D possibly corresponds to TRBD1 (5 bases). The CDR3 length is 14 residues. Germline V gene lookup returns CDR1 MGHDK and CDR2 SYGVNS. V was shortened by 3 bases and J by 10 bases, with 18 bases between the two germline ends. The CDR3 is CASSDEIGGKGAFF. CDR3 nucleotide sequence: TGTGCCAGCAGTGATGAAATTGGGGGAAAAGGAGCTTTCTTT. Full variable domain (remainder filled in from reference TRBV25-1 and TRBJ1-1): EADIYQTPRYLVIGTGKKITLECSQTMGHDKMYWYQQDPGMELHLIHYSYGVNSTEKGDLSSESTVSRIRTEHFPLTLESARPSHTSQYLCASSDEIGGKGAFFGQGTRLTVV.

About this clonotype: The junction departs from germline at one end; a sequencing error may be responsible. V and J are TRBV6-1 and TRBJ1-5, with a weak D call TRBD1 (6 bases). The CDR3 runs 14 residues. Per germline, CDR1 MNHNS and CDR2 SASEGT. The CDR3 sequence is CVSSEVGGSQPQHF. In nucleotides, the CDR3 is TGTGTCAGCAGTGAAGTAGGGGGAAGTCAGCCCCAGCATTTT.

This chain joins TRBV6-1 and TRBJ2-1; 12 bases match TRBD2. V dropped 4 bases and J dropped 0; count of bases not matched to a gene: 4. From germline, CDR1 is MNHNS and CDR2 SASEGT. This CDR3 has 17 amino acids. The DNA of the CDR3 is TGTGCCAGCAGTGGAACTAGCGGGAGGAGCTCCTACAATGAGCAGTTCTTC. As protein: CASSGTSGRSSYNEQFF.

This clonotype was found many times. The rearrangement joins TRBV12-3 or TRBV12-4 to TRBJ2-7; the match to TRBD1 covers 8 bases. The CDR3 covers 14 residues. J gave up 2 bases and V 6 bases, and 6 bases lay outside the gene matches. This CDR3 reads CASSRGQGAYEQYV. CDR3 in DNA: TGTGCCAGCAGCCGAGGACAGGGAGCCTACGAGCAGTACGTC.

The chain links TRBV4-1 to TRBJ2-7; 12 positions match TRBD2. The CDR3 length is 17 residues. The junction had 10 bases not matched to a gene; V was cut back by 0 bases and J by 7 bases. The V gene's germline CDR1 is MGHRA and CDR2 YSYEKL. CDR3 in DNA: TGCGCCAGCAGCCAAGAAACTAGCGGGAGGCGGTATAGGGAGCAGTACTTC. This encodes CASSQETSGRRYREQYF.

This chain connects TRBV6-1 to TRBJ2-7; D gene unclear. This CDR3 contains 12 residues. Trimming took 6 bases from V and 1 from J, leaving 7 bases between them. CDR1 and CDR2 (germline): MNHNS, SASEGT. The CDR3 spells CASSSQSYEQYV. The CDR3 DNA is TGTGCCAGCAGCTCACAGTCCTACGAGCAGTACGTC.

V usage is TRBV28 and J usage is TRBJ2-2; TRBD1 agrees at 7 bases. In germline, CDR1 is MDHEN, CDR2 SYDVKM. This CDR3 contains 15 residues. V was clipped by 5 bases and J by 4 bases; unmatched bases: 7. Here the CDR3 reads CASSAIDRVTGELFF. DNA of the CDR3: TGTGCCAGCAGTGCTATTGACAGGGTCACCGGGGAGCTGTTTTTT. The complete variable domain, with remaining parts taken from reference TRBV28 and TRBJ2-2, reads DVKVTQSSRYLVKRTGEKVFLECVQDMDHENMFWYRQDPGLGLRLIYFSYDVKMKEKGDIPEGYSVSREKKERFSLILESASTNQTSMYLCASSAIDRVTGELFFGEGSRLTVL.

The genes are TRBV19 and TRBJ2-7; the D call may be TRBD1 or TRBD2 (6 bases each). The CDR3 spans 14 residues. Trimming pared 7 bases from V and 0 bases from J, leaving 13 bases between. Germline loops: CDR1 LNHDA, CDR2 SQIVND (reference sequence). The CDR3 reads CASMRDINSYEQYF. The CDR3 DNA reads as TGTGCCAGTATGCGGGACATCAACTCCTACGAGCAGTACTTC.

This clonotype has a handful of counts. The genes are TRBV3-1 and TRBJ2-2; 8 bases fit TRBD2. This CDR3 comprises 17 residues. Germline CDR1 is LGHDT and CDR2 is YNNKEL (reference sequence). V shed 4 bases and J 3 bases; nucleotides not matched to a gene: 10. This CDR3 is CASSPRTSSWDTGELFF. The CDR3 DNA follows: TGTGCCAGCAGCCCGCGGACTAGCTCTTGGGACACCGGGGAGCTGTTTTTT.

This clonotype occurred many times. The V call is TRBV4-2, the J call TRBJ2-7; perhaps D is TRBD1 or TRBD2 (5 bases each). Germline CDR1 reads LGHNA; CDR2 reads YNFKEQ. The CDR3 loop spans 15 amino acids. V was cut by 0 bases and J by 7 bases, with 16 bases left in between. The CDR3: CASSQEAALAGEQYF. The CDR3, as DNA: TGTGCCAGCAGCCAAGAAGCGGCCCTGGCAGGGGAGCAGTACTTC.

This clonotype was recorded many times. The chain combines TRBV28 with TRBJ1-1; D is ambiguous. This CDR3 is built from 12 residues. V lost 2 bases, J lost 3 bases, and 4 bases lay in between. CDR1 is MDHEN, CDR2 SYDVKM, per germline. The CDR3 loop reads CASSLRYTEAFF. In DNA, the CDR3 is TGTGCCAGCAGTTTAAGGTACACTGAAGCTTTCTTT.

There are a few counts of this clonotype. This chain connects TRBV6-1 to TRBJ2-7; 9 bases are shared with TRBD1. The CDR3 is made up of 14 amino acids. From germline, CDR1 is MNHNS and CDR2 SASEGT. J gave up 7 bases and V 1 base, and 5 bases lay outside the gene matches. The CDR3 spells CASSEVWTGVEQYV. The CDR3 bases are TGTGCCAGCAGTGAAGTATGGACAGGGGTTGAGCAGTACGTC.

This clonotype was seen only a few times. CDR3 loop: CATRRTGDYGYTF. The CDR3, as DNA: TGTGCCACCAGGCGAACAGGGGACTATGGCTACACCTTC. The rearrangement uses TRBV24-1 and TRBJ1-2; 7 nucleotides align to TRBD1. Germline loops: CDR1 KGHDR, CDR2 SFDVKD. J was trimmed by 3 bases and V by 7 bases; bases with no gene match: 4. CDR3 size: 13 residues.

The genes are TRBV14 and TRBJ2-1; the match to TRBD1 covers 10 bases. Germline assignment: CDR1 SGHDN and CDR2 FVKESK. V was clipped by 4 bases and J by 4 bases; unmatched bases: 7. The CDR3 has 16 residues. This CDR3 is CASSLWTGGSYNEQFF. The CDR3 nucleotides read TGTGCCAGCAGCCTATGGACAGGGGGGTCATACAATGAGCAGTTCTTC.

This clonotype was found a few times. The chain recombines TRBV6-1 with TRBJ2-6; the D is unclear. There are 16 residues in the CDR3. V lost 0 bases, J lost 0 bases, and 6 bases lay in between. Germline CDR1 is MNHNS and CDR2 is SASEGT. DNA of the CDR3: TGTGCCAGCAGTGAAGCGGGCCTCTCTGGGGCCAACGTCCTGACTTTC. Protein: CASSEAGLSGANVLTF.

DNA of the CDR3: TGCAGTGCTAGAGCCGGGACTAGCGGGAGCAGGGAGACCCAGTACTTC. Residues: CSARAGTSGSRETQYF. The gene calls are TRBV20-1 and TRBJ2-5; TRBD2 agrees at 14 bases. This CDR3 has 16 amino acids. The junction had 6 bases not matched to a gene; V was cut back by 1 base and J by 5 bases. Germline CDR1 DFQATT, CDR2 SNEGSKA (reference sequence).